These T cell receptor beta chains were read from a single sample in a study of blood T cell repertoires in COVID-19. Repertoires were generated with immunoSEQ multiplex PCR, while TCRdb's copy carries only in-frame clones and drops some. The repertoire includes around 250,000 clones, 90% of them detected once, and around 2.3% sits in the top ten. What was sequenced was peripheral blood. These receptors all come from a woman aged 60-75 years with COVID-19, enrolled during active disease. The CDR3 runs from the conserved cysteine through the conserved F or W. Each record gives: clone size, D gene, J gene, V gene, CDR3 protein, CDR3 DNA. A D gene is named only where the DNA matches it firmly. Rows may omit the clone size; those that give it use once, few, many or a size class.

abundance: -
d_gene: TRBD1
j_gene: TRBJ1-5
v_gene: TRBV11-3
CDR3aa: CASSQVENDREDNQPQHF
CDR3nt: TGTGCCAGCAGCCAGGTAGAAAACGACAGGGAAGATAATCAGCCCCAGCATTTT

abundance: -
d_gene: TRBD2
j_gene: TRBJ2-6
v_gene: TRBV5-1
CDR3aa: CASSPGGSGANVLTF
CDR3nt: TGCGCCAGCTCCCCGGGAGGGTCTGGGGCCAACGTCCTGACTTTC

abundance: -
d_gene: TRBD1
j_gene: TRBJ1-1
v_gene: TRBV6-6
CDR3aa: CASRTQGAQNTEAFF
CDR3nt: TGTGCCAGCAGGACCCAGGGGGCCCAGAACACTGAAGCTTTCTTT

abundance: once
d_gene: -
j_gene: TRBJ1-2
v_gene: TRBV11-2
CDR3aa: CASSVDGDLGYTF
CDR3nt: TGTGCCAGCAGCGTAGACGGGGACTTGGGCTACACCTTC

abundance: -
d_gene: -
j_gene: TRBJ2-2
v_gene: TRBV19
CDR3aa: CASSMGSGTGRELFF
CDR3nt: TGTGCCAGTAGTATGGGGAGTGGAACCGGCCGGGAGCTGTTTTTT

abundance: few
d_gene: -
j_gene: TRBJ2-2
v_gene: TRBV7-6
CDR3aa: CASSPSRSANTGELFF
CDR3nt: TGTGCCAGCAGCCCCTCCAGGTCGGCGAACACCGGGGAGCTGTTTTTT

abundance: -
d_gene: TRBD1
j_gene: TRBJ1-2
v_gene: TRBV18
CDR3aa: CASSPSGQDYGYTF
CDR3nt: TGTGCCAGCTCACCGTCGGGACAGGACTATGGCTACACCTTC

abundance: -
d_gene: -
j_gene: TRBJ1-4
v_gene: TRBV19
CDR3aa: CASSITRGQDEKLFF
CDR3nt: TGTGCCAGTAGTATTACCAGGGGTCAGGATGAAAAACTGTTTTTT

abundance: -
d_gene: -
j_gene: TRBJ2-3
v_gene: TRBV19
CDR3aa: CASSPRTEPDTQYF
CDR3nt: TGTGCCAGTAGTCCTCGGACAGAGCCAGATACGCAGTATTTT

abundance: -
d_gene: TRBD2
j_gene: TRBJ2-1
v_gene: TRBV9
CDR3aa: CASSLSGSSYNEQFF
CDR3nt: TGTGCCAGCAGCCTTAGCGGGAGCTCCTACAATGAGCAGTTCTTC

abundance: -
d_gene: -
j_gene: TRBJ2-1
v_gene: TRBV7-2
CDR3aa: CASSSIAGYNEQFF
CDR3nt: TGTGCCAGCAGCTCGATCGCAGGGTACAATGAGCAGTTCTTC

abundance: -
d_gene: -
j_gene: TRBJ2-3
v_gene: TRBV10-3
CDR3aa: CAINPGSTDTQYF
CDR3nt: TGTGCCATCAACCCAGGGAGCACAGATACGCAGTATTTT

abundance: -
d_gene: TRBD1
j_gene: TRBJ1-2
v_gene: TRBV29-1
CDR3aa: CSSRQGGGGYTF
CDR3nt: TGCAGCTCAAGACAGGGAGGAGGAGGCTACACCTTC

abundance: -
d_gene: TRBD1
j_gene: TRBJ1-4
v_gene: TRBV9
CDR3aa: CASSVGGQGGEKLFF
CDR3nt: TGTGCCAGCAGCGTAGGGGGACAGGGTGGTGAAAAACTGTTTTTT

abundance: -
d_gene: -
j_gene: TRBJ1-1
v_gene: TRBV20-1
CDR3aa: CSASRDSSRRNTEAFF
CDR3nt: TGCAGTGCGAGTAGAGACTCTTCTCGCCGGAACACTGAAGCTTTCTTT

abundance: -
d_gene: TRBD2
j_gene: TRBJ2-7
v_gene: TRBV7-6
CDR3aa: CASSLSPPSGGYEQYF
CDR3nt: TGTGCCAGCAGCTTATCCCCCCCTAGCGGGGGCTACGAGCAGTACTTC